This T cell receptor beta chain was identified during a study of blood T cell repertoires in COVID-19. The overall study: Acute and convalescent COVID-19 samples came from the United States, Italy and Spain.

The trim removed 6 bases at V and 4 bases at J, leaving 4 bases unmatched. The length of the CDR3 is 13 residues. Per the germline V gene, CDR1 is SQVTM and CDR2 is ANQGSEA. Only in-frame clones appear in the TCRdb table, and some are missing; sequencing was by immunoSEQ multiplex PCR. Of about 210,000 clones listed, approximately 80% are singletons. Sequenced sample: PBMCs or T cells enriched from blood (not recorded which). The chain carries TRBV29-1 and TRBJ1-4; 8 bases line up with TRBD1. The source is a woman aged 50 to 65 with acute COVID-19. The DNA of the CDR3 is TGCAGCGTACGGGGACAGGTTAATGAAAAACTGTTTTTT. This translates into CSVRGQVNEKLFF.